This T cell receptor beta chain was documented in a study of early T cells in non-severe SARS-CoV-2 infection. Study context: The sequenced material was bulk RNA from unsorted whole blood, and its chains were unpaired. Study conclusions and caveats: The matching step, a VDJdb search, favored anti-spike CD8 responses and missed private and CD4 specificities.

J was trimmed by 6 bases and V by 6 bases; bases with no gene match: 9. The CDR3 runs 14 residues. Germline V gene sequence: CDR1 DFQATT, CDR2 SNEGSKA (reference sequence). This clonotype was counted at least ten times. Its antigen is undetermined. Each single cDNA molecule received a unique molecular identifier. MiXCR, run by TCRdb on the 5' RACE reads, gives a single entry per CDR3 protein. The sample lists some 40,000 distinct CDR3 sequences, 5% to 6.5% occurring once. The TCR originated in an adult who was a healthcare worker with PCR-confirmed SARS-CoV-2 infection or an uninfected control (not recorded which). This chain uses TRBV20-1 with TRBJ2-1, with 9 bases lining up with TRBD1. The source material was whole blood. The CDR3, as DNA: TGCAGTGCCTGGATGGGGACAGGGAGCAATGAGCAGTTCTTC. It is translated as CSAWMGTGSNEQFF.